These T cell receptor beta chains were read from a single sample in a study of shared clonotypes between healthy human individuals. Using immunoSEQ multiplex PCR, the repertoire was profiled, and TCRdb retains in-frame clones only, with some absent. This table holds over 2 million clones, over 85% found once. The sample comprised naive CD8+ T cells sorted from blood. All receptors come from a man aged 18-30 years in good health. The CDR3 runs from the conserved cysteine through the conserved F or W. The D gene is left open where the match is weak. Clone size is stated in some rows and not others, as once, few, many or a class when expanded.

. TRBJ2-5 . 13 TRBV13 CASSSGLQETQYF TGTGCCAGCAGCTCTGGCCTCCAAGAGACCCAGTACTTC
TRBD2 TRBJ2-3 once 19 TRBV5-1 CASSPMGISGDHGTDTQYF TGCGCCAGCAGCCCCATGGGGATTAGCGGGGACCACGGCACAGATACGCAGTATTTT
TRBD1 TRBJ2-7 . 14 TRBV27 CASSFTGGTYEQYF TGTGCCAGCAGTTTCACAGGGGGAACCTACGAGCAGTACTTC
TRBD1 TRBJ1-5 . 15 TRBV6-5 CASSPTGVRNQPQHF TGTGCCAGCAGCCCGACAGGGGTCCGCAATCAGCCCCAGCATTTT
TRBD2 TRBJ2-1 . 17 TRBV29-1 CSVEGVLAGGLSNEQFF TGCAGCGTTGAAGGGGTGTTAGCGGGAGGGTTGTCTAATGAGCAGTTCTTC
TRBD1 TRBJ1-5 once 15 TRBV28 CASSPGTVSNQPQHF TGTGCCAGCAGTCCCGGGACAGTTAGCAATCAGCCCCAGCATTTT
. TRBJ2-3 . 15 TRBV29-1 CSVALVDPVVDTQYF TGCAGCGTTGCCCTAGTCGATCCCGTTGTGGATACGCAGTATTTT
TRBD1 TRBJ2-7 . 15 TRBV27 CASSLSTGVPYEQYF TGTGCCAGCAGTTTATCGACAGGGGTACCCTACGAGCAGTACTTC
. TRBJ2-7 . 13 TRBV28 CATTGPSSYEQYF TGTGCCACCACAGGGCCAAGCTCCTACGAGCAGTACTTC
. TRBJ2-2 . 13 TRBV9 CASSAQNTGELFF TGTGCCAGCAGCGCCCAAAACACCGGGGAGCTGTTTTTT
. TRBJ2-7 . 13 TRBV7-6 CASSALELYEQYF TGTGCCAGCAGCGCACTAGAGTTATACGAGCAGTACTTC
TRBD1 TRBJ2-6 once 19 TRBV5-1 CASSWGTGEIRSGANVLTF TGCGCCAGCAGCTGGGGGACAGGGGAGATAAGGTCTGGGGCCAACGTCCTGACTTTC
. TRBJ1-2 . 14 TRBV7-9 CASSLEAAGPGYTF TGTGCCAGCAGCTTAGAAGCGGCAGGGCCTGGCTACACCTTC
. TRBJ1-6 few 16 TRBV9 CASSVGTQIYNSPLHF TGTGCCAGCAGCGTCGGGACTCAAATCTATAATTCACCCCTCCACTTT
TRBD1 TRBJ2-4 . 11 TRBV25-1 CASRTGADWYF TGTGCCAGTCGAACAGGGGCCGATTGGTACTTC
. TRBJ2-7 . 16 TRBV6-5 CASSYSAGGRSYEQYF TGTGCCAGCAGTTACTCTGCCGGGGGCCGCTCCTACGAGCAGTACTTC
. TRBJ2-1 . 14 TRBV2 CASSGGFGFHEQFF TGTGCCAGCAGTGGGGGTTTTGGATTTCATGAGCAGTTCTTC
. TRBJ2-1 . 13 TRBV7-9 CASLEESDNEQFF TGTGCCAGCTTGGAGGAATCCGACAATGAGCAGTTCTTC
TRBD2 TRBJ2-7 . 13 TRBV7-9 CASSSGGLYEQYF TGTGCCAGCAGCTCCGGGGGGTTATACGAGCAGTACTTC
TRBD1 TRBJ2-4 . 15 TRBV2 CASSEEGGQGYIQYF TGTGCCAGCAGTGAAGAAGGGGGACAGGGGTACATTCAGTACTTC
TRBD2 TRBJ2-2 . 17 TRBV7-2 CASSSPRSSGGLGELFF TGTGCCAGCAGCTCCCCCAGGTCGAGCGGGGGGTTGGGGGAGCTGTTTTTT
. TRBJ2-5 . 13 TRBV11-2 CASSLDLSATQYF TGTGCCAGCAGCTTAGATCTGTCGGCGACCCAGTACTTC
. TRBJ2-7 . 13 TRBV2 CATEGGETYEQYF TGTGCCACCGAGGGGGGCGAGACCTACGAGCAGTACTTC
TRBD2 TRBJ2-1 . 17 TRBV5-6 CASSPTTSRSSYNEQFF TGTGCCAGCAGCCCGACGACTAGCAGGAGCTCCTACAATGAGCAGTTCTTC
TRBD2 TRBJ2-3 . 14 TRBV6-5 CASQSLAGLDTQYF TGTGCAAGTCAGAGTCTAGCGGGTCTAGATACGCAGTATTTT
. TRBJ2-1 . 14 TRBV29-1 CSVEFYNSYNEQFF TGCAGCGTTGAATTTTATAACTCCTACAATGAGCAGTTCTTC
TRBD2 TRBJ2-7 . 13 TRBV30 CAWSASGPGEQYF TGTGCCTGGAGTGCTAGCGGGCCGGGGGAGCAGTACTTC
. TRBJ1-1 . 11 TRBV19 CASSIGGEAFF TGTGCCAGTAGTATCGGGGGAGAAGCTTTCTTT
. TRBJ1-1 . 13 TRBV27 CASSLTVNTEAFF TGTGCCAGCAGCTTGACAGTAAACACTGAAGCTTTCTTT
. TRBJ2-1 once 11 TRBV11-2 CASTEGNEQFF TGTGCCAGCACAGAGGGCAATGAGCAGTTCTTC
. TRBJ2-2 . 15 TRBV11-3 CASSPGRQNTGELFF TGTGCCAGCAGCCCGGGGCGGCAGAACACCGGGGAGCTGTTTTTT
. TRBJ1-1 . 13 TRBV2 CASSERANTEAFF TGTGCCAGCAGTGAAAGGGCAAACACTGAAGCTTTCTTT
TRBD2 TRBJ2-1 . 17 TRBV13 CASTSLAGGPPHNEQFF TGTGCCAGCACCTCATTAGCGGGGGGGCCCCCACACAATGAGCAGTTCTTC
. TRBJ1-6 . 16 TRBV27 CASSPLGGPLNSPLHF TGTGCCAGCTCGCCCTTAGGAGGGCCCTTAAATTCACCCCTCCACTTT
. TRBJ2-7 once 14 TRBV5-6 CASSLVGAAYEQYF TGTGCCAGCAGCTTAGTGGGGGCTGCCTACGAGCAGTACTTC
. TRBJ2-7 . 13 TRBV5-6 CASSLAGSYEQYF TGTGCCAGCAGCCTGGCCGGGTCCTACGAGCAGTACTTC
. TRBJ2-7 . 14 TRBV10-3 CAISESYDSRGQYF TGTGCCATCAGTGAGTCGTATGACTCCCGAGGGCAGTACTTC
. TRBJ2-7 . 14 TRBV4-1 CASSQDLTLYEQYF TGCGCCAGCAGCCAAGATCTGACACTCTACGAGCAGTACTTC
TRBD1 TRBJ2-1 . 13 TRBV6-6 CATQGAGNDEQFF TGTGCCACCCAGGGGGCCGGGAACGATGAGCAGTTCTTC
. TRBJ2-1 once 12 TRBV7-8 CASSSGLIEQFF TGTGCCAGCAGCTCGGGACTGATTGAGCAGTTCTTC
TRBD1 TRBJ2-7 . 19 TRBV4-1 CASSQDWPSIRDRTGEQYF TGCGCCAGCAGCCAAGATTGGCCTTCAATTCGGGACAGGACGGGTGAGCAGTACTTC
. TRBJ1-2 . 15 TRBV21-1 CASPPRGEQNYGYTF TGTGCCAGCCCGCCTAGGGGAGAACAGAACTATGGCTACACCTTC
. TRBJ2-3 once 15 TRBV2 CASRAGPSSTDTQYF TGTGCCAGCAGGGCGGGACCAAGCAGCACAGATACGCAGTATTTT
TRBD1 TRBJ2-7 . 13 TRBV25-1 CASSEGDRGEQYF TGTGCCAGCAGTGAGGGGGACAGGGGTGAGCAGTACTTC
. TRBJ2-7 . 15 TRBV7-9 CASSPGIGQNYEQYF TGTGCCAGCAGCCCAGGCATCGGACAGAACTACGAGCAGTACTTC
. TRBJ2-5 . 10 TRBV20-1 CSAGGERQYF TGCAGTGCTGGCGGTGAACGCCAGTACTTC
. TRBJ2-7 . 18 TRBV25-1 CASSEYPLSGLTSYGQYF TGTGCCAGCAGTGAATACCCCCTCTCAGGACTGACCTCCTACGGGCAGTACTTC
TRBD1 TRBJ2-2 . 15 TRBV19 CASTKDREGAGELFF TGTGCCAGTACCAAGGACAGGGAAGGGGCCGGGGAGCTGTTTTTT
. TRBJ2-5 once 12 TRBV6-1 CASKVPAGAFYF TGTGCCAGCAAGGTACCGGCGGGGGCCTTTTACTTC